The text below deals with one T cell receptor beta chain. The data derive from a study of graft-versus-host responses after intestinal transplantation. Study-level background: Those transplanted obtained multivisceral, liver-intestinal, or isolated intestinal grafts. Following induction with anti-thymocyte globulin, all recipients were given tacrolimus and steroids for two to four years.

Only in-frame clones appear in the TCRdb table, and some are missing; sequencing was by immunoSEQ multiplex PCR. The sample yields approximately 19,000 clones, about 80% seen once. Germline values: CDR1 SGHRS, CDR2 YFSETQ. With V trimmed by 4 bases and J by 0 bases, 6 bases remained unmatched. The CDR3 covers 15 residues. Here the sequenced sample was PBMCs, taken 14 days after transplant. The chain recombines TRBV5-1 with TRBJ1-1, with 7 bases that match TRBD1. The TCR was taken from a human patient who received an intestinal transplant, so some T cells may come from the graft donor. The CDR3 here is CASSARDSLNTEAFF. The CDR3 region has the DNA TGCGCCAGCAGCGCAAGGGACAGCCTGAACACTGAAGCTTTCTTT.